Sequencing of this T cell receptor (beta chain) was carried out in a study of T cells in Graves' hyperthyroidism and ophthalmopathy. Trimming shortened V by 6 bases and J by 6 bases, and 14 bases separated the two germline ends. Germline CDR1 and CDR2: DFQATT and SNEGSKA (reference sequence). The CDR3 length is 12 residues. What was amplified from RNA transcripts were TCR beta CDR3 regions. Primed by the HTBI set, a first-round RT-PCR was run on the TCR CDR3. TCRdb reprocessed the multiplex PCR reads with MiXCR, giving one entry per CDR3 protein. This sample has 500,000 or so distinct CDR3 sequences; 15% to 20% occur once, and the top ten carry about 31%. Ten or more counts support this clonotype.

Sequenced sample: blood. The TCR originated in a woman in her 30s with Graves' ophthalmopathy. V is TRBV20-1 and J is TRBJ2-5; the D call may be TRBD1 or TRBD2 (6 bases each). CDR3 sequence reads: CSAGGLLKTQYF. The DNA for the CDR3 is TGCAGTGCAGGGGGGCTTTTGAAGACCCAGTACTTC.